This T cell receptor beta chain was obtained from a study of siplizumab effects on memory and regulatory T cells. Study-level points and caveats: Mappable CD4+ clones that were alloreactive averaged approximately 69% Treg-derived with siplizumab versus approximately 27% in controls. It seemed that naive T cells were more diverse than memory cells and were major contributors to the alloresponse.

TCRdb's copy holds only in-frame clones and misses some; the assay was immunoSEQ multiplex PCR. This table holds about 110,000 clones, 92% found once. The length of the CDR3 is 13 residues. Trimming shortened V by 4 bases and J by 12 bases, and 19 bases separated the two germline ends. Germline loops: CDR1 SGHRS, CDR2 YFSETQ. A remark on this clone: What it binds is unknown.

The specimen sequenced was Tregs sorted from blood. The chain employs TRBV5-1 and TRBJ1-1, with D maybe TRBD1 (6 bases). This receptor was identified in a human donor in good health. CDR3 residues: CASSLTGPEETFF. The CDR3 bases are TGCGCCAGCAGCCTCACAGGGCCGGAGGAAACTTTCTTT.